This T cell receptor (beta chain) was captured in a study of cytomegalovirus exposure and HLA in healthy donors (dated by TCRdb to 2016 to 2017). As for the study more broadly: An earlier analysis of approximately 640 of the donors reported 250 to 300 Gb of sequence data and around 120 million unique TCR beta sequences from around 200 million T cells. About five DR-DQ haplotypes were treated as single units for association and clustering because of strong linkage in the cohort. High-throughput TCR immunosequencing, statistical association of individual TCRs with disease status, and machine learning were combined to predict cytomegalovirus infection status. To study patterns of TCR occurrence, a later analysis re-analyzed previously published TCR beta repertoires from 666 donors and added high-resolution HLA genotyping. Besides the first cohort of roughly 640 subjects, a separate validation cohort made up of 90 to 150 different subjects was used. In a later genetic analysis, genome-wide SNP genotypes for about three fifths of the 666 donors were used, and that subset was treated as a discovery cohort. Class I and class II HLA loci were covered by the typing at four-digit resolution. All discovery cohort repertoires had been generated using a single sequencing platform. Among about 410 genotyped donors of the cohort, an average of approximately 220,000 unique TCR beta nucleotide sequences was sequenced per donor, of which about 19% were non-productive. An early release that covered about 600 HLA-typed donors contained about 290 gigabases of sequencing data and approximately 85 million unique TCR sequences. The study aimed to test whether cataloging public T cell receptors could reveal signatures of past pathogen exposure. The number of donors typed differed by locus, with roughly 620-640 for A, B, C, DRB1 and DQB1, about 500 for DQA1, 600 to 610 for DPA1, and under 490 for DPB1. Donor age, sex, ethnicity and CMV serostatus were collected together with the repertoire data. Of the 350 to 450 genotyped donors, approximately 83% fell in the genetic ancestry cluster associated with self-reported Caucasian donors. In the later analysis, no new phenotypic data were used to find candidate immune exposures; instead, reliance was placed on TCR beta sequences and their occurrence across donors. An earlier analysis of fewer than 750 of the donors used high-throughput TCR beta sequencing to judge whether each TCR beta V gene segment behaved as functional or pseudogenic. The study used immunosequencing to profile the T cell repertoires of hundreds of subjects and linked those repertoires to cytomegalovirus serostatus.

The paper as a whole reports these results and caveats: In this cohort, only TCR beta chains were sequenced, and detectable features were limited by the absence of alpha or paired-chain data. A later analysis found that HLA-associated TCR beta chains were more clonally expanded and had lower generation probabilities than equally common non-associated chains. Around 16 rarely observed V segments, including chromosome 9 orphons, were excluded from the earlier analysis of a few hundred of the donors because counts were too low. For the cohort, immune exposure information was limited to CMV serostatus. Presence/absence analyses assumed roughly uniform sequencing depth across donors, an assumption that may not hold. In a later analysis, most CMV-associated TCR beta chains were found to appear HLA-restricted, with HLA associations seemingly driven largely by CMV exposure. A cluster of highly shared sequence variants was judged likely to be a technical artifact of the sequencing pipeline. While some public TCRs were present in many individuals, most TCR sequences turned up only very rarely across donors. In both the original and validation cohorts, the classifier was reported to diagnose cytomegalovirus status with high specificity and sensitivity. Because some donors lacked HLA typing at each locus, the association tests relied only on the typed subset. It was suggested by the authors that the approach could potentially be generalized to other disease states and immunological phenotypes. An earlier analysis of approximately 530 of the donors showed that most TCR beta V segments appeared in productive rearrangements either about 90% or about 30% of the time, which broadly matched IMGT annotations. Correlated functional status among segregating V segments might be attributable to linkage disequilibrium, but an unknown experimental factor could not be ruled out. A further reported finding was that TCR beta sequences accurately predicted the HLA-A and HLA-B alleles for most subjects in the first cohort. According to a later analysis, parvovirus B19, influenza, CMV and Epstein-Barr virus appeared linked to several top co-occurrence clusters. At a false discovery rate of 0.05, a later analysis linked fewer than 20,000 TCR beta sequences to specific HLA alleles. In a later genetic analysis, a missense DCLRE1C variant was associated with V-gene and J-gene trimming of TCR beta chains, and the association was replicated in an independent cohort. A later analysis found that TCR association rates varied across HLA loci, with DRB1 alleles showing the most associated TCRs and HLA-C alleles the fewest. A total of 150 or so TCR beta chains were listed by the study as associated with cytomegalovirus. A few of the identified cytomegalovirus-associated TCR beta chains were confirmed in vitro to be specific for cytomegalovirus antigens. Assigning TCR associations to individual alleles was difficult when HLA alleles, especially DR and DQ, strongly co-occurred. Because the 87-base-pair reads could not distinguish some IMGT-functional V segments, including TRBV6-2 and TRBV6-3, those segments were excluded. According to a later genetic analysis, donors in an Asian-associated ancestry cluster had fewer N-insertions in productive TCRs than the roughly 660-donor mean.

The V and J ends are trimmed by 5 bases and 15 bases, leaving 8 bases between them. Spanning cysteine to phenylalanine, the CDR3 consists of 9 amino acids. Just the 27-base CDR3 DNA is kept, in frame starting at base 1. The CDR1 and CDR2 encoded by the germline V gene (reference sequence) are SEHNR and FQNEAQ. Libraries came from the immunoSEQ multiplex PCR assay. The multiplex PCR relied on a mix of 60 forward primers for TCR Vbeta segments and 13 reverse primers for TCR Jbeta segments. The CDR3 region of rearranged TCR beta genes was amplified from genomic DNA with a multiplex PCR assay. Amplified TCR beta libraries were sequenced as 87-base-pair reads on the Illumina HiSeq System. The paper's processing steps were these. Across the 640 or so repertoires, a later analysis counted approximately 75 million unique TCR beta chains, 9.5 million to 12 million of which were shared by at least two donors. Raw reads were error-corrected and collapsed into unique sequences by a nearest-neighbor algorithm in which closely related sequences were merged to remove PCR and sequencing errors. To assign V, D and J gene segments, CDR3 sequences were aligned to IMGT reference sequences. For a sequence to be retained, at least a six-nucleotide match to both a V gene segment and a J gene segment was required. Rearrangements were called productive when the CDR3 lacked stop codons and stayed in frame with V and J; all others were non-productive. Following IMGT convention, CDR3 was defined as the stretch from the second conserved V-encoded cysteine up to the conserved J-encoded phenylalanine. The earlier analysis of roughly 590 of the donors excluded sequences that lacked an unambiguous match to a single V gene segment. An earlier analysis of 550 to 650 of the donors classified V segments as functional when productive rearrangements were above 56.7% and as segregating when the standard deviation between donors was above 5%. A statistical classification framework was built to diagnose cytomegalovirus status from the catalog of TCR beta chain sequences. In a later analysis, TCR nucleotide sequences were compared against IMGT/GENE-DB human TR gene sequences so that V and J genes could be assigned. Using the TCRdist pipeline, a later analysis assigned CDR3 sequences along with most-parsimonious VDJ recombination scenarios. In a later analysis, each TCR beta chain was defined by its CDR3 amino acid sequence together with its V-gene family, and reads lacking a unique V-gene family were excluded. To address suspected cross-contamination and a sequencing artifact, a later analysis removed under 600 highly shared, low-generation-probability nucleotide sequences. For each public chain, a later analysis derived a clonal expansion index from normalized ranks of inferred template counts within each repertoire. Generation probabilities in a later analysis came from a VDJ recombination model fitted to out-of-frame rearrangements, and those results were checked against IGoR. In a later analysis, hypergeometric tests were used to score TCR-TCR, TCR-HLA and TCR-CMV co-occurrence, with a repertoire-size bias correction applied to TCR pairs. To estimate false discovery rates, a later analysis permuted the HLA or CMV assignments 20 times. In a later analysis, co-occurring TCRs were grouped with DBSCAN, and TCRdist sequence similarity was added when clustering was performed within HLA-allele-positive subsets. Repertoires with fewer than 30,000 or more than 120,000 public chains, plus five repertoires with anomalous nucleotide sharing, were excluded from co-occurrence clustering. TCRdb stores this immuneACCESS table with in-frame sequences only. Part of the clones is absent; in the studies checked, under half of the shortfall reflects unresolved V genes, and no reason is known for the rest. For V, J and clone size, that table is used; D and trimming come from the DNA. A total of about 170,000 clones appear in this sample, just over 70% of them only once. The ten top clones hold around 2.3% of the sample.

In total, about 650 healthy bone marrow donors made up the cohort. At the time of sampling, every cohort member was nominally healthy, though immune exposures that went unrecorded were likely present. Of the 690 or so cohort members, approximately 290 had a positive CMV serostatus and approximately 400 had a negative one, while no CMV serostatus was recorded for the donor. Each donor provided a peripheral blood sample, and peripheral blood mononuclear cells were used for TCR beta sequencing. The Qiagen DNeasy Blood Extraction Kit was used to extract genomic DNA from the blood cell samples. The table lists this clone with a few counts. Its recognized antigen is unknown. Per-base qualities were not stored, and no clone one base away is much larger.

Here the chain combines TRBV7-9 and TRBJ2-1, with no D gene named confidently. This clonotype was sampled from a human donor in good health. The sample consisted of PBMCs. The CDR3 reads CASSERVFF. The DNA reads TGTGCCAGCAGCGAACGAGTGTTCTTC.